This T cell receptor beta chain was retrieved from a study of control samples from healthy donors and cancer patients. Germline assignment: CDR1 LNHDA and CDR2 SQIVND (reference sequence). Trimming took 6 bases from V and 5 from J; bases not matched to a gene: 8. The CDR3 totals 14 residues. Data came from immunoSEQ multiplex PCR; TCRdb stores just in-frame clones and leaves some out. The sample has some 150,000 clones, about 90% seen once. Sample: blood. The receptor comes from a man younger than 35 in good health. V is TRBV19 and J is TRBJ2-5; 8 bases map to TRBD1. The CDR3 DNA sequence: TGTGCCAGTAGAGCCCAGGGGGCCCGGGAGACCCAGTACTTC. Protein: CASRAQGARETQYF.